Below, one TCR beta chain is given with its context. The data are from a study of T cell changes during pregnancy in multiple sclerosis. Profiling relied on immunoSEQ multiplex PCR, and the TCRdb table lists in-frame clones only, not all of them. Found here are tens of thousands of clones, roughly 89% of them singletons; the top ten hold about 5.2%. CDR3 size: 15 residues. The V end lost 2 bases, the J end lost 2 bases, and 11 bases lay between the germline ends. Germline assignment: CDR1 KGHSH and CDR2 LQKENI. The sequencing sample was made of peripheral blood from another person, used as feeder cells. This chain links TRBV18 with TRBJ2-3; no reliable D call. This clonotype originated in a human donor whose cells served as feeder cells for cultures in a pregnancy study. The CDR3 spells CASSPSSQNTDTQYF. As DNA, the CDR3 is TGTGCCAGCTCACCAAGTAGCCAGAACACAGATACGCAGTATTTT. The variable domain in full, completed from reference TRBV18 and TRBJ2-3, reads NAGVMQNPRHLVRRRGQEARLRCSPMKGHSHVYWYRQLPEEGLKFMVYLQKENIIDESGMPKERFSAEFPKEGPSILRIQQVVRGDSAAYFCASSPSSQNTDTQYFGPGTRLTVL.